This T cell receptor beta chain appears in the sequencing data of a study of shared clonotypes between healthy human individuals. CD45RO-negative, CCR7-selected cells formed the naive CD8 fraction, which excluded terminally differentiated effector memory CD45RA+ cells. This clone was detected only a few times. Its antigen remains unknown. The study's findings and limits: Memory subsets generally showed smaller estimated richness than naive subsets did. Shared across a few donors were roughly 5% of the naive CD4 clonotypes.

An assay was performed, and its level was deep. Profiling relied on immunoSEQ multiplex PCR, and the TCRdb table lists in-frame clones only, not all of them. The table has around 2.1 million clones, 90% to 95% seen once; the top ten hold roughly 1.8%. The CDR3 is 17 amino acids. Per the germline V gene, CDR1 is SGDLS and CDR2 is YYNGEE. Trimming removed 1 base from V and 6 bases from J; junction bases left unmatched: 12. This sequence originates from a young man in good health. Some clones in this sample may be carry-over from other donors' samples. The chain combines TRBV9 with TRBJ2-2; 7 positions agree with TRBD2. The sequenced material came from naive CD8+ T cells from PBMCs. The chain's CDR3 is CASSVTGTIFSPGELFF. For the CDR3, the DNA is TGTGCCAGCAGCGTAACCGGGACTATATTCTCCCCCGGGGAGCTGTTTTTT. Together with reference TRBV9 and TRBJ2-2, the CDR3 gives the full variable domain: DSGVTQTPKHLITATGQRVTLRCSPRSGDLSVYWYQQSLDQGLQFLIQYYNGEERAKGNILERFSAQQFPDLHSELNLSSLELGDSALYFCASSVTGTIFSPGELFFGEGSRLTVL.